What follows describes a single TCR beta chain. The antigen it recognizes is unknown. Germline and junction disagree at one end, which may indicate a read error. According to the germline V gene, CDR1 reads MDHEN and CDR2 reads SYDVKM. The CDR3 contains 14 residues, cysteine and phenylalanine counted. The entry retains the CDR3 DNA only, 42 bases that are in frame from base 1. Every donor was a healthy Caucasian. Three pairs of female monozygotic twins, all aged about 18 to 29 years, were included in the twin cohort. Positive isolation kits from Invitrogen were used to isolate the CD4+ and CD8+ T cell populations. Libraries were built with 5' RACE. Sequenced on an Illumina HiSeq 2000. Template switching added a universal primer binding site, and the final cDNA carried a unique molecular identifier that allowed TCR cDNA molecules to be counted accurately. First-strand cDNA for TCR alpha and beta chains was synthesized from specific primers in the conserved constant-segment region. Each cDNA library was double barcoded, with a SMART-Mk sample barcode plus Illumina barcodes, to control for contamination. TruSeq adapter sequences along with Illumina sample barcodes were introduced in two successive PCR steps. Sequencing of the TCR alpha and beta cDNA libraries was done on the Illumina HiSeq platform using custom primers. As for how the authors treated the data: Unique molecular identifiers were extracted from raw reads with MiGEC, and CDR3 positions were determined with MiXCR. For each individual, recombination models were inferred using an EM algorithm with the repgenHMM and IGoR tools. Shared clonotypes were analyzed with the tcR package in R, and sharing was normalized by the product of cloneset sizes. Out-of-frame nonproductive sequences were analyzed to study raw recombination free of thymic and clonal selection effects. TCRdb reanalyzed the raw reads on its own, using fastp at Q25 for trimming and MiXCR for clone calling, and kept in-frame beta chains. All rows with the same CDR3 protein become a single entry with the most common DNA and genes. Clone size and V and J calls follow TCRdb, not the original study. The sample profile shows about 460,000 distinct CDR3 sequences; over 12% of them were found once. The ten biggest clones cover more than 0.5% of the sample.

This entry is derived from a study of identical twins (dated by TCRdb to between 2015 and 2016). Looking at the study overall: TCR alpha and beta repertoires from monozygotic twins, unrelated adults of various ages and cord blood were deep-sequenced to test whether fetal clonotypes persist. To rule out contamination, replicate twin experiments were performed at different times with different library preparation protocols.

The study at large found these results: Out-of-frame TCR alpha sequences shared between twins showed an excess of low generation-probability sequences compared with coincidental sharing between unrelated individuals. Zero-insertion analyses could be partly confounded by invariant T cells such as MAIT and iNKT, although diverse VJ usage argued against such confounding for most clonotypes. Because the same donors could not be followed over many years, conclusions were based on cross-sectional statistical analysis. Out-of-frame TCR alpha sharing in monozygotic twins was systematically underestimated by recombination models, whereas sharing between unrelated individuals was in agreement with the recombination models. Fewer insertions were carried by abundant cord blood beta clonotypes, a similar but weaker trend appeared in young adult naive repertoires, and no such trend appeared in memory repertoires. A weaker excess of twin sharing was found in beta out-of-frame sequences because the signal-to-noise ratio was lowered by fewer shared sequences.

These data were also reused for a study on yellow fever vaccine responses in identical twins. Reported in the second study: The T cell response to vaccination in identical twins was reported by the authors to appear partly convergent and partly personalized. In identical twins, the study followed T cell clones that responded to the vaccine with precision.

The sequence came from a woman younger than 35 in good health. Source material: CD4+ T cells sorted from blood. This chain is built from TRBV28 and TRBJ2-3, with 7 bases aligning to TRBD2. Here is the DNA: TGTGCCAGCAGTTTAGCGGGAGTCAGACATACGCAGTTTTTT. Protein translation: CASSLAGVRHTQFF.